Below, 16 T cell receptor beta chains from the same sample are listed, as sequenced in a study of blood T cell repertoires in COVID-19. Assay: immunoSEQ multiplex PCR; the TCRdb copy retains only in-frame clones and omits some. This sample carries approximately 37,000 clones, approximately 86% of them seen once, and the ten largest clones take more than 5%. What was sequenced was peripheral blood. These receptors came from a middle-aged man with active COVID-19.

This clone appeared a few times. The chain joins TRBV5-6 to TRBJ2-6, with TRBD1 identical over 7 bases. The junction had 7 bases not matched to a gene; V was cut back by 2 bases and J by 2 bases. Germline CDR1 is SGHDT and CDR2 is YYEEEE. The CDR3 is 17 amino acids. This CDR3 is CASSLYEGATGANVLTF. The CDR3 DNA sequence: TGTGCCAGCAGCTTATATGAGGGGGCGACTGGGGCCAACGTCCTGACTTTC.

This sequence joins TRBV27 and TRBJ2-3, with a tentative D call TRBD1 (6 bases). Germline CDR1 is MNHEY and CDR2 is SMNVEV (reference sequence). V dropped 9 bases and J dropped 5 bases, with 15 bases sitting between them. The CDR3 sequence is 13 residues long. The CDR3 reads CASRDRYRDTQYF. The CDR3 nucleotides are TGTGCCAGTAGAGACAGGTATAGAGATACGCAGTATTTT.

The rearrangement links TRBV4-1 to TRBJ1-5; no definite D call. Germline V lookup: CDR1 MGHRA, CDR2 YSYEKL. The germline V and J ends were trimmed by 0 bases and 0 bases, with 9 bases remaining between them. The CDR3 covers 16 residues. The CDR3 is CASSQDYSLSNQPQHF. The CDR3 bases are TGCGCCAGCAGCCAAGATTACAGTCTTAGCAATCAGCCCCAGCATTTT.

This chain joins TRBV18 and TRBJ2-3, with a weak D call TRBD1 (6 bases). This CDR3 comprises 14 residues. Germline V CDR1 and CDR2: KGHSH, LQKENI. Trimming removed 6 bases from V and 5 bases from J, with 15 bases in between. The CDR3 loop reads CASSKGVGRDTQYF. The CDR3 DNA is TGTGCCAGCTCCAAGGGGGTCGGAAGAGATACGCAGTATTTT.

J is TRBJ1-5 and V is TRBV28; D gene uncertain. This CDR3 is built from 14 residues. Germline-derived CDR1 and CDR2 are MDHEN and SYDVKM. The V end lost 2 bases, the J end lost 5 bases, and 10 bases lay between the germline ends. The DNA for the CDR3 is TGTGCCAGCAGTTTAGGAGGTTTTGATCAGCCCCAGCATTTT. Residues: CASSLGGFDQPQHF.

The V gene is TRBV24-1, the J gene TRBJ2-1, with 10 bases lining up with TRBD2. V gave up 0 bases and J gave up 13 bases; unmatched junction bases: 11. The V gene's germline CDR1 is KGHDR and CDR2 SFDVKD. The length of the CDR3 is 16 residues. In nucleotides, the CDR3 is TGTGCCACCAGTGATTTGGCAGCGGGAGGGCCTCAAACCCAGTTCTTC. Its protein is CATSDLAAGGPQTQFF.

V and J are TRBV19 and TRBJ2-7, with D tentatively TRBD2 (6 bases). The CDR3 totals 12 residues. The V end was cut by 5 bases, the J end by 3 bases, with 8 bases between. Germline CDR1 reads LNHDA; CDR2 reads SQIVND (reference sequence). CDR3 in amino acids: CASSGDFYEQYF. Here the CDR3 DNA reads TGTGCCAGTAGTGGGGACTTCTACGAGCAGTACTTC.

The rearrangement joins TRBV9 to TRBJ2-2; 9 nucleotides match TRBD2. The ends lost 5 bases at V and 3 bases at J; junction bases unmatched: 8. The CDR3 extends over 16 amino acids. CDR1 SGDLS and CDR2 YYNGEE come from the germline V gene. Written as DNA, the CDR3 is TGTGCCAGCAGAAGATTAGCGGGAGCAGACACCGGGGAGCTGTTTTTT. Protein sequence: CASRRLAGADTGELFF.

The V gene is TRBV5-4, the J gene TRBJ1-2, with 8 bases identical to TRBD1. After removal of 0 bases from V and 3 bases from J, the junction contained 7 bases not matched to a gene. The germline gives CDR1 SGHNT, CDR2 YYREEE (reference sequence). The CDR3 is 16 amino acids. The CDR3 region has the DNA TGTGCCAGCAGCTTGGCCTGGACAGGGTATCACTATGGCTACACCTTC. Residues: CASSLAWTGYHYGYTF.

V gene TRBV19 combines with J gene TRBJ2-1, with D perhaps matching TRBD2 (5 bases). Germline V CDR1 and CDR2: LNHDA, SQIVND (reference sequence). The CDR3 sequence is 17 residues long. V was cut by 8 bases and J by 4 bases, with 24 bases left in between. CDR3 DNA: TGTGCCAGTTTTGGCCTAGCCCCTCTCGAAGGATACAATGAGCAGTTCTTC. It encodes CASFGLAPLEGYNEQFF.

This clone was seen a few times. This chain joins TRBV3-1 (or the pseudogene TRBV3-2) and TRBJ2-3, with 8 bases lining up with TRBD2. This CDR3 comprises 16 residues. The J segment lost 4 bases and the V segment lost 1 base, leaving 7 bases of the junction unmatched. Germline assignment: CDR1 LGHDT and CDR2 YNNKEL (reference sequence). In DNA, the CDR3 is TGTGCCAGCAGCCAAGGGGCACTAGCGGTTGCAGATACGCAGTATTTT. It specifies CASSQGALAVADTQYF.

This chain uses TRBV6-5 with TRBJ2-7; possibly TRBD2 for D (6 bases). Trimming took 7 bases from V and 7 from J, leaving 14 bases between them. The CDR3 length is 12 residues. Germline values: CDR1 MNHEY, CDR2 SVGAGI. The CDR3 is CASNVGGGEQYF. The CDR3 DNA reads as TGTGCCAGCAATGTCGGGGGTGGAGAGCAGTACTTC.

This clone was detected only once. The chain combines TRBV6-5 with TRBJ2-5; the D gene is possibly TRBD2 (6 bases). Germline V gene data show CDR1 as MNHEY and CDR2 as SVGAGI. This CDR3 contains 12 residues. V was cut by 6 bases and J by 2 bases, with 7 bases left in between. CDR3 sequence: CASRRGQETQYF. CDR3 DNA sequence: TGTGCCAGCAGGCGGGGACAAGAGACCCAGTACTTC.

CDR3 sequence reads: CASSEELVSGEQFF. The CDR3 nucleotides are TGTGCCAGCAGTGAAGAGTTAGTTTCAGGTGAGCAGTTCTTC. The rearrangement links TRBV2 to TRBJ2-1; D remains unclear. V was cut by 1 base and J by 9 bases, with 13 bases left in between. The CDR3 length is 14 residues. Germline lookup yields CDR1 SNHLY and CDR2 FYNNEI.

The genes are TRBV4-2 and TRBJ1-1; D unclear. Germline CDR1 and CDR2: LGHNA and YNFKEQ. This CDR3 region has 20 residues. Trimming cost V 0 bases and J 3 bases, with 26 bases left between them. The CDR3 here is CASSQERMGREGSRDTEAFF. CDR3 nucleotides: TGTGCCAGCAGCCAAGAGAGGATGGGGAGGGAAGGAAGTCGGGACACTGAAGCTTTCTTT.

The CDR3 nucleotides read TGTGCCAGCAGTTCCTTCTTGAATGAGCAGTTCTTC. This sequence encodes CASSSFLNEQFF. The rearrangement links TRBV6-6 to TRBJ2-1; D is unresolved. Germline CDR1 is MNHNY and CDR2 is SVGAGI (reference sequence). The CDR3 contains 12 residues. The V end lost 4 bases, the J end lost 7 bases, and 8 bases lay between the germline ends.